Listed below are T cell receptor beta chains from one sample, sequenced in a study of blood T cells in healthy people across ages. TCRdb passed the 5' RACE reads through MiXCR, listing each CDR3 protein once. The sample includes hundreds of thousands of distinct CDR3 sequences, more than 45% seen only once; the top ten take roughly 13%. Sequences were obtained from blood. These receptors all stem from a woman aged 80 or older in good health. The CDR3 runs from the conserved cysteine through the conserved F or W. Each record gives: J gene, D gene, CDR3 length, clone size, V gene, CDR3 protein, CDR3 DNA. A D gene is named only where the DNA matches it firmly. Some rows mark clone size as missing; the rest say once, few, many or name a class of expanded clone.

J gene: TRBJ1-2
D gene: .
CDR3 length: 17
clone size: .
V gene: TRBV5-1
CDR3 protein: CASSFPPGQGANYGYTF
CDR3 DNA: TGCGCCAGCAGCTTCCCTCCGGGACAAGGCGCAAACTATGGCTACACCTTC

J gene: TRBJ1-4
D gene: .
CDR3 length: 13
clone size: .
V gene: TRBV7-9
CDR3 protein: CASSLVGGEKLFF
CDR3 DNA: TGTGCCAGCAGCTTGGTGGGTGGTGAAAAACTGTTTTTT

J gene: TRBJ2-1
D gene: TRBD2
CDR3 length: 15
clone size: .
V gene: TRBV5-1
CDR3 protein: CASSPTSGSIREQFF
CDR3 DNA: TGCGCCAGCAGCCCGACTAGCGGGAGTATACGTGAGCAGTTCTTC

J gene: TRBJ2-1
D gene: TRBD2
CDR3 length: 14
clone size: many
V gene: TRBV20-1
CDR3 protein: CSAFVVAGNNEQFF
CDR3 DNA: TGCAGTGCTTTCGTGGTAGCGGGAAACAATGAGCAGTTCTTC

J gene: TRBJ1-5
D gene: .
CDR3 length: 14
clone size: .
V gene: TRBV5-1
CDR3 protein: CASSPIGGNQPQHF
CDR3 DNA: TGCGCCAGCAGCCCTATCGGGGGGAATCAGCCCCAGCATTTT

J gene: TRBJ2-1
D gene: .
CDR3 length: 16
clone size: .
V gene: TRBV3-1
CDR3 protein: CASSQADFAPYNEQFF
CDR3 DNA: TGTGCCAGCAGCCAAGCGGACTTTGCCCCCTACAATGAGCAGTTCTTC

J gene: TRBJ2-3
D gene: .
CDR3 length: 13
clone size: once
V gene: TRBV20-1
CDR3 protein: CSASYREGDTQYF
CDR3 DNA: TGCAGTGCTAGTTACAGGGAAGGGGATACGCAGTATTTT

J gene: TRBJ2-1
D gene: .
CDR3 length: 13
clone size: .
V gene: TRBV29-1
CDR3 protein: CSVERTAGNEQFF
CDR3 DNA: TGCAGCGTTGAACGAACGGCTGGCAATGAGCAGTTCTTC

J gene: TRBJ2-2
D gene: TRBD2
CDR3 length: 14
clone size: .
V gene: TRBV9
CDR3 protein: CASNAGGRTGEPFF
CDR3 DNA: TGTGCCAGCAATGCGGGAGGGCGCACCGGGGAGCCGTTTTTT

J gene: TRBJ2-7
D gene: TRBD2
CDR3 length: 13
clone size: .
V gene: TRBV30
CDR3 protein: CASASGNTYEQYF
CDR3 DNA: TGTGCCTCGGCTAGCGGGAACACCTACGAGCAGTACTTC

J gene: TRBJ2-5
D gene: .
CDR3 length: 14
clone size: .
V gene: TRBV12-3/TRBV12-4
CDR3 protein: CASSQQGGNYKQYF
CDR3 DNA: TGTGCCAGCAGTCAACAGGGCGGAAACTACAAGCAGTACTTC

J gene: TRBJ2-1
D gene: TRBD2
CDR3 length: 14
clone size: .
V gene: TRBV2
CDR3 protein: CASKAGGEYNEQFF
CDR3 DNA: TGTGCCAGTAAAGCGGGAGGGGAATACAATGAGCAGTTCTTC

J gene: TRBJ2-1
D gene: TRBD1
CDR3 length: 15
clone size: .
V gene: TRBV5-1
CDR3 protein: CASSLYPGGSYEQFF
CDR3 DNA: TGCGCCAGCAGCTTGTATCCAGGGGGCAGCTATGAGCAGTTCTTC

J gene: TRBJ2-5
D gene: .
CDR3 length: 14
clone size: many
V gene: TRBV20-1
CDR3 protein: CSADLRDHWETQYF
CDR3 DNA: TGCAGTGCCGACCTCCGGGACCATTGGGAGACCCAGTACTTC

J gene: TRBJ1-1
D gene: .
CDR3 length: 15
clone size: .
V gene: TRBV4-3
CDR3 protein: CASSQDPRFNTEAFF
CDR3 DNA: TGCGCCAGCAGCCAAGACCCCCGTTTCAACACTGAAGCTTTCTTT

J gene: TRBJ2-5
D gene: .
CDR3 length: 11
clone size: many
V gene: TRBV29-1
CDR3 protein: CSSRGQETQYF
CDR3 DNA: TGCAGCTCTAGAGGCCAAGAGACCCAGTACTTC

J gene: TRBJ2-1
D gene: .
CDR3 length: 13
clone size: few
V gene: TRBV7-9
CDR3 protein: CASSWVAPDEQFF
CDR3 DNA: TGTGCCAGCAGCTGGGTAGCGCCCGATGAGCAGTTCTTC

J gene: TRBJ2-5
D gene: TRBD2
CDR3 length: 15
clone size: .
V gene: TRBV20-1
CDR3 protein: CSAKSPSGDGGTQYF
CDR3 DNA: TGCAGTGCCAAGTCGCCTAGCGGGGATGGGGGGACCCAGTACTTC

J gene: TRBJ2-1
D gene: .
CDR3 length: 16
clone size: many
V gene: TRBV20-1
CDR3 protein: CSARMRGTRSYNEQFF
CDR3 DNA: TGCAGTGCTAGGATGAGGGGCACTCGCTCCTACAATGAGCAGTTCTTC

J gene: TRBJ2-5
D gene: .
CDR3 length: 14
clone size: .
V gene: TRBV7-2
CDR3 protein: CASSSYLGTETQYF
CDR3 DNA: TGTGCCAGCAGCTCCTATCTGGGGACGGAGACCCAGTACTTC

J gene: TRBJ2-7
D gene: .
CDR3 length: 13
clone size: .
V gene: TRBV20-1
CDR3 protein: CSASTTAPREQYF
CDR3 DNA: TGCAGTGCTAGTACCACAGCCCCTCGGGAGCAGTACTTC

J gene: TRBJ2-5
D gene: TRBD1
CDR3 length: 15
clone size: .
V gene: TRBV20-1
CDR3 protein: CSAPPSTGWEETQYF
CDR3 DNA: TGCAGTGCTCCTCCTTCGACAGGGTGGGAAGAGACCCAGTACTTC

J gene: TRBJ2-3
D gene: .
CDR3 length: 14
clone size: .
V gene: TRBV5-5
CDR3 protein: CASSLSGYTDTQYF
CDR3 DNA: TGTGCCAGCAGCTTGTCAGGGTACACAGATACGCAGTATTTT

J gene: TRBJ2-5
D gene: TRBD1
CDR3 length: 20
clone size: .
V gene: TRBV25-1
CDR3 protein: CAGSESLTNRQQLHRGEQYF
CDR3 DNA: TGTGCCGGCAGTGAATCCCTTACAAATCGACAGCAACTGCACAGGGGTGAGCAGTACTTC

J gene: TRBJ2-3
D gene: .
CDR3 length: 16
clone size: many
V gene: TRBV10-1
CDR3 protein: CASSEMETSEPDTQYF
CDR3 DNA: TGCGCCAGCAGTGAGATGGAGACTAGTGAGCCAGATACGCAGTATTTT

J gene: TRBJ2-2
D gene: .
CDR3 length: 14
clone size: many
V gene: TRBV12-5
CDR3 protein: CASGFSPPTGELFF
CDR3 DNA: TGTGCTAGTGGTTTTTCCCCGCCGACCGGGGAGCTGTTTTTT